Shown below are 9 T cell receptor beta chains from a single sample sequenced in a study of T cell changes during pregnancy in multiple sclerosis. Profiling relied on immunoSEQ multiplex PCR, and the TCRdb table lists in-frame clones only, not all of them. Of roughly 57,000 clones in the sample, 90% to 95% were seen once. The sequencing used CD8+ T cells from peripheral blood mononuclear cells, collected after pregnancy. The receptors originated from a female donor with multiple sclerosis, enrolled in a pregnancy study.

The V gene is TRBV28, the J gene TRBJ2-7, with TRBD1 matching 7 bases. J gave up 3 bases and V 5 bases, and 4 bases lay outside the gene matches. Germline V gives CDR1 MDHEN, CDR2 SYDVKM. This CDR3 region has 13 residues. Written as DNA, the CDR3 is TGTGCCAGCAGTCAATGGGACAGCTACGAGCAGTACTTC. As protein: CASSQWDSYEQYF. Supplemented by reference TRBV28 and TRBJ2-7, the full variable domain reads DVKVTQSSRYLVKRTGEKVFLECVQDMDHENMFWYRQDPGLGLRLIYFSYDVKMKEKGDIPEGYSVSREKKERFSLILESASTNQTSMYLCASSQWDSYEQYFGPGTRLTVT.

V usage is TRBV19 and J usage is TRBJ1-1; no definite D call. The ends were cut back, 8 bases at V and 0 bases at J, with 10 bases in the middle. The CDR3 runs 13 residues. Germline CDR1 LNHDA, CDR2 SQIVND (reference sequence). DNA of the CDR3: TGTGCCAGTCTACAGCGGTTGAACACTGAAGCTTTCTTT. It codes for CASLQRLNTEAFF.

J is TRBJ2-1 and V is TRBV6-1; D possibly corresponds to TRBD2 (5 bases). Trimming removed 7 bases at V and 8 bases at J, with 15 bases between. This CDR3 is built from 13 residues. Per the germline V gene, CDR1 is MNHNS and CDR2 is SASEGT. The CDR3 DNA sequence: TGTGCCAGCACCGCGGAAGCGGTCGATGAGCAGTTCTTC. Residues: CASTAEAVDEQFF.

This chain links TRBV19 with TRBJ1-2; the D gene is possibly TRBD1 (6 bases). V was shortened by 7 bases and J by 1 base, with 10 bases between the two germline ends. CDR3 length: 13 amino acids. Germline lookup yields CDR1 LNHDA and CDR2 SQIVND (reference sequence). DNA for the CDR3: TGTGCCAGTATGGGGACATTTAACTATGGCTACACCTTC. Translating it yields CASMGTFNYGYTF.

J is TRBJ2-7 and V is TRBV5-1; the match to TRBD1 covers 9 bases. This CDR3 spans 15 amino acids. CDR1 SGHRS and CDR2 YFSETQ come from the germline V gene. V lost 0 bases, J lost 3 bases, and 4 bases stayed unmatched. DNA of the CDR3: TGCGCCAGCAGCTTGGGCTCGGGACAGGGCTACGAGCAGTACTTC. It translates to CASSLGSGQGYEQYF.

The chain uses TRBV19 and TRBJ2-5, with D maybe TRBD2 (6 bases). This CDR3 has 17 amino acids. Germline V gene sequence: CDR1 LNHDA, CDR2 SQIVND (reference sequence). V lost 4 bases, J lost 0 bases, and 18 bases lay in between. The CDR3 region is CASSSSGRRAYQETQYF. Written as DNA, the CDR3 is TGTGCCAGTAGTAGCTCGGGGAGGCGGGCGTACCAAGAGACCCAGTACTTC. The whole variable domain, filled in from reference TRBV19 and TRBJ2-5, reads DGGITQSPKYLFRKEGQNVTLSCEQNLNHDAMYWYRQDPGQGLRLIYYSQIVNDFQKGDIAEGYSVSREKKESFPLTVTSAQKNPTAFYLCASSSSGRRAYQETQYFGPGTRLLVL.

The chain joins TRBV30 to TRBJ2-6; TRBD1 matches 9 bases. CDR3 length: 19 residues. The trim removed 0 bases at V and 2 bases at J, leaving 11 bases unmatched. Germline V gives CDR1 GTSNPN, CDR2 SVGIG (reference sequence). CDR3 in DNA: TGTGCCTGGAGTGTACAGGGGACAGGGAGAGTTCCTGGGGCCAACGTCCTGACTTTC. Translating it yields CAWSVQGTGRVPGANVLTF.

The chain has TRBV9 and TRBJ2-5, with 12 bases that match TRBD2. The germline gives CDR1 SGDLS, CDR2 YYNGEE. This CDR3 comprises 16 residues. V was clipped by 3 bases and J by 4 bases; unmatched bases: 7. This CDR3 is CASSALAGGPLETQYF. CDR3 DNA sequence: TGTGCCAGCAGCGCGCTAGCGGGAGGGCCGTTAGAGACCCAGTACTTC. Supplemented by reference TRBV9 and TRBJ2-5, the full variable domain reads DSGVTQTPKHLITATGQRVTLRCSPRSGDLSVYWYQQSLDQGLQFLIQYYNGEERAKGNILERFSAQQFPDLHSELNLSSLELGDSALYFCASSALAGGPLETQYFGPGTRLLVL.

This chain connects TRBV19 to TRBJ1-1; the match to TRBD1 covers 8 bases. Germline V lookup: CDR1 LNHDA, CDR2 SQIVND (reference sequence). The CDR3 has 14 residues. V was pared by 5 bases and J by 4 bases, with 6 bases of the junction left unmatched. CDR3 nucleotide sequence: TGTGCCAGTAGTGCCGGACAGGGTAGCACTGAAGCTTTCTTT. This gives the protein CASSAGQGSTEAFF.